This T cell receptor (beta chain) was captured in a study of OX40 agonist ivuxolimab in advanced cancers. Background on the study: Ivuxolimab, an agonist antibody against OX40 (CD134), was given to patients. Those enrolled were less than 85% male, with a mean age of about 60 years and ages from roughly 23 to 79. Three patients got partial responses; one had hepatocellular carcinoma and two had cutaneous melanoma.

Assay: immunoSEQ multiplex PCR; the TCRdb copy retains only in-frame clones and omits some. In the table there are 35,000 to 45,000 clones, about 79% of which are singletons. V lost 0 bases, J lost 3 bases, and 9 bases lay in between. Germline CDR1 is ENHRY and CDR2 is SYGVKD. CDR3 length equals 16 residues. The sequence derives from an adult with an advanced solid tumor such as melanoma, head and neck, liver or kidney cancer. J is TRBJ2-6 and V is TRBV10-3; D ambiguous. This specimen was CD4+ or CD8+ T cells sorted from blood, taken in a trial of the OX40 agonist ivuxolimab. The CDR3 loop reads CAISESGSGGANVLTF. The CDR3 DNA sequence: TGTGCCATCAGTGAGTCGGGGTCCGGTGGGGCCAACGTCCTGACTTTC.